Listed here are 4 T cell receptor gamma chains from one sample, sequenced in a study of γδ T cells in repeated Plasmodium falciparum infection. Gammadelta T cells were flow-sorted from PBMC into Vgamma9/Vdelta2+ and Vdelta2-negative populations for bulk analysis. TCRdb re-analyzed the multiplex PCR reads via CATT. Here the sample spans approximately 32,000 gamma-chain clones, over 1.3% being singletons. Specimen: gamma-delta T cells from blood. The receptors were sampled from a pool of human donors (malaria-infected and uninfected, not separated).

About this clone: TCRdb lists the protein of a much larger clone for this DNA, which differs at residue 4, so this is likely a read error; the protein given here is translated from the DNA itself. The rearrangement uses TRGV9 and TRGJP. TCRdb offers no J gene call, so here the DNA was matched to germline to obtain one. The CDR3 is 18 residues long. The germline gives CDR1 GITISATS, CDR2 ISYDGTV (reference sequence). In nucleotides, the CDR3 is TGTGCCTTGCGGGAGGGCACCCCTCAAGAGTTGGGCAAAAAAATCAAGGTATTT. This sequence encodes CALREGTPQELGKKIKVF.

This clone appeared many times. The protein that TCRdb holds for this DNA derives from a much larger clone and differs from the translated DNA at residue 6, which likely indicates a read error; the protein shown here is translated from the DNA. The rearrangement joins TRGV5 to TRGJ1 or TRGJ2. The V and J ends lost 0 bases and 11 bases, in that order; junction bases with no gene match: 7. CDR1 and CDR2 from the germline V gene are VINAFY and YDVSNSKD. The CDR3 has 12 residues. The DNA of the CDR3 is TGTGCCACCTGGGACAGGACCCATGAGAAACTCTTT. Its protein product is CATWDRTHEKLF.

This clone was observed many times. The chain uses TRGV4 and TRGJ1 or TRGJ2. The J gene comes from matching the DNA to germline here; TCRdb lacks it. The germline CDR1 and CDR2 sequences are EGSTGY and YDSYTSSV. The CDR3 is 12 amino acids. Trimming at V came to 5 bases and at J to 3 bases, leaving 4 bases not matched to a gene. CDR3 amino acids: CATWASYYKKLF. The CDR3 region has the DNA TGTGCCACCTGGGCGTCTTATTATAAGAAACTCTTT.

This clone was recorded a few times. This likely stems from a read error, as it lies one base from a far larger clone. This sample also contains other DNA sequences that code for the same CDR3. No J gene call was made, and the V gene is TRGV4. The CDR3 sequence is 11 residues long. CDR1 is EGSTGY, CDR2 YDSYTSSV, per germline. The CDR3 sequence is CATWDVYGKLF. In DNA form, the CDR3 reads TGTGCCACCTGGGATGTGTACGGGAAGCTCTTT.